This T cell receptor beta chain stems from a study of graft-versus-host responses after intestinal transplantation. Study overall: Transplants were multivisceral, liver-intestinal, or isolated intestinal. Anti-thymocyte globulin served as induction for all recipients, who then took tacrolimus and steroids for about 3 years.

Trimming cost V 1 base and J 2 bases; bases outside gene matches: 7. The CDR3 is made up of 16 amino acids. Germline V gene lookup returns CDR1 MGHRA and CDR2 YSYEKL. Study-level results: Association was observed between peak circulating GvH clone levels and early post-transplant HvG declines.

Details on this clone: The antigen is undetermined.

This table comes from immunoSEQ multiplex PCR, and its TCRdb copy is limited to in-frame clones, with some not included. The sample lists some 39,000 clones, 89% occurring once. The genes are TRBV4-1 and TRBJ2-5, with TRBD1 matching 7 bases. The starting material was PBMCs, obtained roughly 270 days after transplant. The TCR comes from a human patient who received an intestinal transplant, so some T cells may come from the graft donor. The CDR3 here is CASSQGDSFSQETQYF. The CDR3 DNA sequence: TGCGCCAGCAGCCAAGGGGACAGTTTTTCGCAAGAGACCCAGTACTTC.